What follows describes a single T cell receptor (beta chain). The sample comes from a study of blood T cell repertoires in COVID-19. Across the study: COVID-19 samples collected from the United States, Italy and Spain covered acute and convalescent phases. Sources were T cells, B-cell-depleted T cells, or PBMCs; the material itself was cDNA or gDNA.

In the original analysis: It was from reference gene primer amplification that nucleated cell counts were estimated. Profiled with immunoSEQ multiplex PCR; TCRdb holds only in-frame clones, not every one. That table furnishes V, J and clone size, whereas the DNA furnished D and trimming. The top ten hold under 4.5% of the sample, which has 150,000 to 200,000 clones, approximately 88% seen once. Germline lookup yields CDR1 LNHDA and CDR2 SQIVND (reference sequence). The length of the CDR3 is 14 residues. Germline trimming cut 7 bases from V and 0 bases from J; bases unmatched to any gene: 3. Specimen: peripheral blood. This chain uses TRBV19 with TRBJ2-4, with TRBD2 matching 7 bases. The clonotype originates from a woman in her twenties or thirties with acute or convalescent COVID-19. The CDR3 bases are TGTGCCAGTAACGGGGGGACAGCCAAAAACATTCAGTACTTC. Its translation: CASNGGTAKNIQYF.